The TCR beta chain under discussion was sequenced for a study of T-cell memory formation after mild COVID-19. About this clonotype itself: Its target is not known.

V lost 2 bases and J lost 9; bases outside the gene matches: 12. Germline V gene data show CDR1 as SGHKS and CDR2 as YYEKEE (reference sequence). The CDR3 extends over 16 amino acids. From the 5' RACE reads, TCRdb called clonotypes with MiXCR, one entry per CDR3 protein. Among more than 35,000 distinct CDR3 sequences listed, less than 9.5% were seen once. The study's findings and limits: CD4+ contracting clones were mainly CM and EM; CD8+ ones, EMRA.

This chain connects TRBV5-5 to TRBJ2-1; TRBD2 agrees at 9 bases. What was sequenced was PBMCs or a T cell subset sorted from them (not recorded which). The clonotype was recovered from an adult woman who had mild COVID-19 (a few samples of this study predate the infection). Cell type and time point are not known. CDR3 sequence: CASSLTGTSLSGEQFF. The CDR3 nucleotides are TGTGCCAGCAGCTTAACCGGGACTAGCCTTTCGGGTGAGCAGTTCTTC.